The 17 T cell receptor beta chains below were found in one sample sequenced in a study of blood T cell repertoires in COVID-19. Assay used: immunoSEQ multiplex PCR; TCRdb lists only in-frame clones, some missing. The repertoire holds 390,000 or so clones, with around 87% as singletons. The sequencing sample was made of peripheral blood. These receptor sequences come from a woman in her 30s with COVID-19, enrolled during active disease.

This clone was recorded only once. This chain links TRBV3-1 (or the pseudogene TRBV3-2) with TRBJ1-4, with D tentatively TRBD1 (5 bases). The CDR3 has 14 amino acids. V lost 9 bases and J lost 7, with 18 bases in between. Germline CDR1 and CDR2: LGHDT and YNNKEL (reference sequence). The chain's CDR3 is CASRNRLAGEKLFF. In DNA form, the CDR3 reads TGTGCCAGTCGAAACAGGTTAGCAGGTGAAAAACTGTTTTTT.

The genes are TRBV30 and TRBJ2-2, with D possibly being TRBD2 (6 bases). Trimming removed 5 bases from V and 2 bases from J, with 12 bases in between. This CDR3 region has 14 residues. The V gene's germline CDR1 is GTSNPN and CDR2 SVGIG (reference sequence). Written as DNA, the CDR3 is TGTGCCTGGGGCGGGGAGCTCAACACCGGGGAGCTGTTTTTT. The encoded protein is CAWGGELNTGELFF.

A note on this clone: Other DNA variants within this sample encode the same CDR3. The CDR3 loop reads CASSIQDGETQYF. The CDR3 coding sequence is TGTGCCAGTAGTATACAGGATGGTGAGACCCAGTACTTC. The chain links TRBV19 to TRBJ2-5; D gene ambiguous. Germline CDR1 reads LNHDA; CDR2 reads SQIVND (reference sequence). This CDR3 region has 13 residues. V was pared by 2 bases and J by 5 bases, with 9 bases between.

The gene calls are TRBV4-1 and TRBJ2-7; 9 bases map to TRBD2. The CDR3 is 16 residues long. V lost 4 bases to trimming and J lost 3 bases; unmatched junction nucleotides: 10. The germline V gene has CDR1 MGHRA and CDR2 YSYEKL. CDR3 DNA sequence: TGCGCCAGCAGCCCTAGCGCGGCTAGCGGGATCTACGAGCAGTACTTC. It encodes CASSPSAASGIYEQYF.

This clone has a handful of counts. The V call is TRBV5-4, the J call TRBJ2-1, with TRBD2 matching over 7 bases. Germline CDR1 is SGHNT and CDR2 is YYREEE (reference sequence). This CDR3 is built from 17 residues. Unmatched junction bases numbered 7, after V lost 1 base and J lost 0 bases. CDR3 bases: TGTGCCAGCAGCTTGCTATTAGCGGGTCTCTCCTACAATGAGCAGTTCTTC. This codes for CASSLLLAGLSYNEQFF.

The chain couples TRBV5-6 to TRBJ2-1; D might be TRBD1 (6 bases). Deletions cut 2 bases from V and 1 base from J, with 10 bases between. Germline V gene data show CDR1 as SGHDT and CDR2 as YYEEEE. The CDR3 is 15 amino acids. CDR3 coding DNA: TGTGCCAGCAGCTTACTACAGGGTTCCTACAATGAGCAGTTCTTC. Translation gives CASSLLQGSYNEQFF.

The rearrangement joins TRBV28 to TRBJ2-2; D is unresolved. The V and J ends lost 4 bases and 6 bases respectively, with 9 bases between them. The germline gives CDR1 MDHEN, CDR2 SYDVKM. The CDR3 sequence is 13 residues long. The CDR3 DNA is TGTGCCAGCAGTTACAAGTTGGCCGGGGAGCTGTTTTTT. Translating gives CASSYKLAGELFF.

The J gene is TRBJ1-6, the V gene TRBV7-2, with unresolved D. Trimming stripped 3 bases from V and 7 bases from J, with 7 bases between. This CDR3 contains 13 residues. Looked up from germline, CDR1 is SGHTA and CDR2 is FQGNSA. For the CDR3, the DNA is TGTGCCAGCAGCTTCGACGGGAATTCACCCCTCCACTTT. Its protein product is CASSFDGNSPLHF.

V is TRBV7-3 and J is TRBJ2-3; TRBD1 might be the D (5 bases). Per germline, CDR1 SGHTA and CDR2 FQGTGA. V lost 1 base, J lost 1 base, and 12 bases lay in between. CDR3 size: 16 residues. CDR3 sequence: CASSLSADSRTDTQYF. Here the CDR3 DNA reads TGTGCCAGCAGCTTAAGTGCCGACAGTCGCACAGATACGCAGTATTTT. Together with reference TRBV7-3 and TRBJ2-3, the CDR3 gives the full variable domain: GAGVSQTPSNKVTEKGKYVELRCDPISGHTALYWYRQSLGQGPEFLIYFQGTGAADDSGLPNDRFFAVRPEGSVSTLKIQRTERGDSAVYLCASSLSADSRTDTQYFGPGTRLTVL.

This chain links TRBV30 with TRBJ1-6, with D perhaps TRBD1 (5 bases). CDR3 length: 13 amino acids. The V gene lost 3 bases and the J gene lost 7 bases, with 10 bases spanning the gap. In germline, CDR1 is GTSNPN, CDR2 SVGIG (reference sequence). CDR3 nucleotides: TGTGCCTGGAGACTTGACAGCAATTCACCCCTCCACTTT. It encodes CAWRLDSNSPLHF.

The chain has TRBV5-1 and TRBJ1-3, with D possibly TRBD1 on 6 matching bases. CDR1 is SGHRS and CDR2 is YFSETQ in the germline V gene. This CDR3 has 15 amino acids. Trimming stripped 4 bases from V and 0 bases from J, with 11 bases between. This CDR3 reads CASSQGTSSGNTIYF. CDR3 DNA sequence: TGCGCCAGCAGCCAAGGGACAAGCTCTGGAAACACCATATATTTT.

The chain uses TRBV28 and TRBJ1-3; 8 bases align to TRBD1. This CDR3 region has 15 residues. Germline CDR1 reads MDHEN; CDR2 reads SYDVKM. V was clipped by 5 bases and J by 3 bases; unmatched bases: 6. CDR3 sequence: CASSAPGQVGNTIYF. Written as DNA, the CDR3 is TGTGCCAGCAGTGCCCCGGGACAGGTTGGAAACACCATATATTTT. Variable domain in full (rest from reference TRBV28 and TRBJ1-3): DVKVTQSSRYLVKRTGEKVFLECVQDMDHENMFWYRQDPGLGLRLIYFSYDVKMKEKGDIPEGYSVSREKKERFSLILESASTNQTSMYLCASSAPGQVGNTIYFGEGSWLTVV.

The chain has TRBV13 and TRBJ1-2; the D is unclear. From germline, CDR1 is PRHDT and CDR2 FYEKMQ (reference sequence). Trimming removed 0 bases at V and 0 bases at J, with 14 bases between. The CDR3 extends over 17 amino acids. The chain's CDR3 is CASSLGRPENPNYGYTF. The CDR3 region has the DNA TGTGCCAGCAGCTTAGGGCGGCCCGAAAATCCTAACTATGGCTACACCTTC.

The V and J genes are TRBV2 and TRBJ1-4; weak D call: TRBD1 (5 bases). The CDR3 has 13 residues. Germline V gene data show CDR1 as SNHLY and CDR2 as FYNNEI. Trimming shortened V by 7 bases and J by 7 bases, and 13 bases separated the two germline ends. The chain's CDR3 is CASIGQISEKLFF. In DNA, the CDR3 is TGTGCCAGCATCGGACAAATTAGTGAAAAACTGTTTTTT. The full variable domain, in which reference TRBV2 and TRBJ1-4 provide the parts outside the CDR3, is EPEVTQTPSHQVTQMGQEVILRCVPISNHLYFYWYRQILGQKVEFLVSFYNNEISEKSEIFDDQFSVERPDGSNFTLKIRSTKLEDSAMYFCASIGQISEKLFFGSGTQLSVL.

Here the CDR3 DNA reads TGTGCCAGCAGCGTAGCCCCGGGAACCTACGAGCAGTACTTC. Translation gives CASSVAPGTYEQYF. The chain joins TRBV9 to TRBJ2-7, with D possibly being TRBD2 (5 bases). Germline lookup yields CDR1 SGDLS and CDR2 YYNGEE. Trimming removed 0 bases at V and 2 bases at J, with 9 bases between. CDR3 length: 14 amino acids. The entire variable domain, with the rest obtained from reference TRBV9 and TRBJ2-7, is as follows: DSGVTQTPKHLITATGQRVTLRCSPRSGDLSVYWYQQSLDQGLQFLIQYYNGEERAKGNILERFSAQQFPDLHSELNLSSLELGDSALYFCASSVAPGTYEQYFGPGTRLTVT.

The chain links TRBV4-3 to TRBJ1-3; possibly TRBD1 for D (6 bases). V was cut by 0 bases and J by 4 bases, with 28 bases left in between. Looked up from germline, CDR1 is LGHNA and CDR2 is YSLEER. CDR3 size: 21 residues. The CDR3 protein is CASSQDYFPRPTGKQGNTIYF. The CDR3 DNA is TGCGCCAGCAGCCAAGATTATTTTCCACGGCCGACAGGCAAGCAGGGAAACACCATATATTTT.

This clone was observed a few times. CDR3 in amino acids: CASSSLQPGETQYF. In DNA, the CDR3 is TGTGCCAGCAGTTCTTTACAGCCTGGTGAGACCCAGTACTTC. V is TRBV28 and J is TRBJ2-5; D call uncertain. V gave up 4 bases and J gave up 5 bases, with 14 bases separating them. This CDR3 comprises 14 residues. From germline, CDR1 is MDHEN and CDR2 SYDVKM.